The clone carrying this T cell receptor beta chain was detected once. The antigen remains undetermined. This sample was taken from a study of T cell responses to AZD1222 COVID-19 vaccine. Study-wide points: A reported finding is that nearly half of spike-specific TCRs target unmutated variant regions.

Germline lookup yields CDR1 SNHLY and CDR2 FYNNEI. The V gene lost 3 bases and the J gene lost 6 bases, with 11 bases spanning the gap. This CDR3 has 13 amino acids. TCRdb's table, derived via immunoSEQ multiplex PCR, lists solely in-frame clones and lacks some. Of roughly 140,000 clones in the sample, over 75% were seen once. The chain is built from TRBV2 and TRBJ1-2; D is possibly TRBD1 (6 bases). The source of this sequence is an adult in good health. Sequenced material: peripheral blood, taken on day 0 of AZD1222 vaccination. The CDR3 DNA follows: TGTGCCAGCAGTGAGTACAGGGCTAATGGCTACACCTTC. It translates to CASSEYRANGYTF. The full variable domain, rest sourced from reference TRBV2 and TRBJ1-2, is EPEVTQTPSHQVTQMGQEVILRCVPISNHLYFYWYRQILGQKVEFLVSFYNNEISEKSEIFDDQFSVERPDGSNFTLKIRSTKLEDSAMYFCASSEYRANGYTFGSGTRLTVV.